A few counts support the clone carrying this T cell receptor beta chain. The antigen is unknown. The data were produced by immunoSEQ multiplex PCR, yet TCRdb's version contains in-frame clones alone and is incomplete. The sample lists around 33,000 clones, around 79% occurring once. This record comes from a study of T cells in localized non-small cell lung cancer. Regarding the study as a whole: Patients showing higher blood T cell density tended to see longer overall survival. Adjacent lung had a median roughly 50 of the 100 largest tumor clones. The greatest T cell clonality was found in uninvolved adjacent lung (higher than in tumor).

The germline V gene has CDR1 MNHNS and CDR2 SASEGT. The length of the CDR3 is 12 residues. Trimming left V 6 bases short and J 4 bases short, with 9 bases between. The V gene is TRBV6-1, the J gene TRBJ1-1; TRBD1 is a possible D gene (5 bases). The sample in question was peripheral blood, obtained before any cancer treatment. The TCR was taken from a male donor aged 60 or over with stage III squamous cell lung carcinoma. CDR3: CASRLTATEAFF. DNA for the CDR3: TGTGCCAGCAGGCTGACAGCCACTGAAGCTTTCTTT.